The 12 T cell receptor beta chains below all came from one sample that was sequenced in a study of CD8 T cells in ankylosing spondylitis (dated by TCRdb to 2015 to 2018). On the study overall, not on this receptor specifically: A TCR beta motif made up of several highly homologous amino acid variants appeared to be characteristic of blood from ankylosing spondylitis patients.

Antigens of these TCRs are unknown. Library preparation was by 5' RACE. TCRdb shows the sequencer as Illumina HiSeq 2500. TCRdb reanalyzed the raw reads on its own, using fastp at Q25 for trimming and MiXCR for clone calling, and kept in-frame beta chains. Rows merge per CDR3 protein into single entries with the most common DNA and genes. The sample includes 450,000 to 550,000 distinct CDR3 sequences, with about 5% observed a single time. In total, the top ten clones hold roughly 3.2% of the sample. Sequencing was carried out using blood, either unsorted or a sorted T cell fraction (not recorded which). The receptors shown here come from a male donor with ankylosing spondylitis.

This clonotype was recorded many times. CDR3 region: CASSSGTVVYGYTF. The CDR3 DNA follows: TGTGCCAGCAGTTCCGGGACAGTCGTCTATGGCTACACCTTC. The rearrangement links TRBV12-3 or TRBV12-4 to TRBJ1-2; 7 positions agree with TRBD1. V trimming: 4 bases; J trimming: 4 bases; junction bases outside the gene matches: 6. The CDR3 totals 14 residues.

In its sample, this clonotype was seen many times. The CDR3 DNA follows: TGTGCCAGCAGTTACGACACGCCGGACAGCCACTCCTACGAGCAGTACTTC. It is translated as CASSYDTPDSHSYEQYF. V gene TRBV6-5 combines with J gene TRBJ2-7; tentatively, D is TRBD1 (6 bases). Germline values: CDR1 MNHEY, CDR2 SVGAGI. Deletions cut 2 bases from V and 0 bases from J, with 17 bases between. The CDR3 has 17 amino acids.

This clonotype has at least ten counts. This sequence joins TRBV5-1 and TRBJ2-5; D is unresolved. Per germline, CDR1 SGHRS and CDR2 YFSETQ. This CDR3 contains 15 residues. Trimming stripped 3 bases from V and 1 base from J, with 13 bases between. CDR3 DNA: TGCGCCAGCAGCTGGGGTAGGCAGGTCCAAGAGACCCAGTACTTC. Encoded protein: CASSWGRQVQETQYF.

There are many counts of this clonotype. J is TRBJ2-7 and V is TRBV28; a weak D match, TRBD1 (6 bases). The CDR3 is made up of 15 amino acids. V lost 6 bases to trimming and J lost 0 bases, with 15 bases between them. The V gene's germline CDR1 is MDHEN and CDR2 SYDVKM. This CDR3 reads CASRTPGENSYEQYF. Written as DNA, the CDR3 is TGTGCCAGCAGGACCCCAGGGGAGAACTCCTACGAGCAGTACTTC. Filled out from reference TRBV28 and TRBJ2-7, the complete variable domain reads DVKVTQSSRYLVKRTGEKVFLECVQDMDHENMFWYRQDPGLGLRLIYFSYDVKMKEKGDIPEGYSVSREKKERFSLILESASTNQTSMYLCASRTPGENSYEQYFGPGTRLTVT.

This clonotype was observed a few times. V gene TRBV20-1 combines with J gene TRBJ2-7, with 9 bases matching TRBD2. From germline, CDR1 is DFQATT and CDR2 SNEGSKA (reference sequence). J lost 3 bases, V lost 4 bases, and 13 bases had no gene match. This CDR3 comprises 16 residues. The CDR3 loop reads CSATKRVGLAYYEQYF. The CDR3 region has the DNA TGCAGTGCTACCAAAAGAGTGGGACTAGCCTACTACGAGCAGTACTTC.

The chain has TRBV19 and TRBJ2-7; D is perhaps TRBD2 (6 bases). The CDR3 length is 15 residues. Germline CDR1 LNHDA, CDR2 SQIVND (reference sequence). V lost 1 base, J lost 3 bases, and 13 bases lay in between. The CDR3 coding sequence is TGTGCCAGTAGTATAGCGGGAGACCACAACTACGAGCAGTACTTC. Residues: CASSIAGDHNYEQYF.

There are many counts of this clonotype. The rearrangement uses TRBV29-1 and TRBJ2-7, with no clear D. Per germline, CDR1 SQVTM and CDR2 ANQGSEA. The V end lost 4 bases, the J end lost 3 bases, and 10 bases lay between the germline ends. This CDR3 region has 12 residues. This CDR3 reads CSVVPDDYEQYF. The CDR3 DNA is TGCAGCGTTGTCCCGGACGACTACGAGCAGTACTTC.

This clonotype was counted between two and nine times. V and J are TRBV4-1 and TRBJ2-4; D unresolved. Trimming shortened V by 4 bases and J by 6 bases, and 16 bases separated the two germline ends. Germline-derived CDR1 and CDR2 are MGHRA and YSYEKL. The CDR3 contains 15 residues. CDR3: CASSPISRRVNIQYF. The CDR3 DNA is TGCGCCAGCAGCCCTATCTCCCGTAGGGTAAACATTCAGTACTTC.

This clonotype has a count of ten or more. V is TRBV12-3 or TRBV12-4 and J is TRBJ1-4; D not resolved. This CDR3 comprises 12 residues. The germline V and J ends were trimmed by 6 bases and 8 bases, with 10 bases remaining between them. The CDR3 loop is CASSGTDEKLFF. The DNA for the CDR3 is TGTGCCAGCAGCGGAACGGACGAAAAACTGTTTTTT.

This chain's CDR3 is CASGRGLAGGPATQYF. The CDR3 region has the DNA TGTGCCAGCGGAAGGGGACTAGCGGGAGGGCCCGCTACGCAGTATTTT. The rearrangement links TRBV6-2 or TRBV6-3 to TRBJ2-3; 16 nucleotides line up with TRBD2. The V segment lost 8 bases and the J segment 8 bases; nucleotides outside the gene matches: 10. Germline lookup yields CDR1 MNHEY and CDR2 SVGEGT. The CDR3 sequence is 16 residues long.

This clonotype has a count of ten or more. The J gene is TRBJ2-7, the V gene TRBV7-8; possible D gene TRBD1, 6 bases. The length of the CDR3 is 13 residues. Trimming left V 5 bases short and J 3 bases short, with 11 bases between. Per the germline V gene, CDR1 is SGHVS and CDR2 is FQNEAQ. The CDR3 loop is CASSIQGFYEQYF. For the CDR3, the DNA is TGTGCCAGCAGCATACAGGGATTCTACGAGCAGTACTTC.

This sequence joins TRBV20-1 and TRBJ2-7; D gene unclear. Germline CDR1 is DFQATT and CDR2 is SNEGSKA (reference sequence). V gave up 8 bases and J gave up 4 bases, with 15 bases separating them. The CDR3 spans 12 residues. The CDR3 loop reads CSTAPTVYEQYF. The CDR3 nucleotides are TGCAGTACAGCCCCAACCGTTTACGAGCAGTACTTC.